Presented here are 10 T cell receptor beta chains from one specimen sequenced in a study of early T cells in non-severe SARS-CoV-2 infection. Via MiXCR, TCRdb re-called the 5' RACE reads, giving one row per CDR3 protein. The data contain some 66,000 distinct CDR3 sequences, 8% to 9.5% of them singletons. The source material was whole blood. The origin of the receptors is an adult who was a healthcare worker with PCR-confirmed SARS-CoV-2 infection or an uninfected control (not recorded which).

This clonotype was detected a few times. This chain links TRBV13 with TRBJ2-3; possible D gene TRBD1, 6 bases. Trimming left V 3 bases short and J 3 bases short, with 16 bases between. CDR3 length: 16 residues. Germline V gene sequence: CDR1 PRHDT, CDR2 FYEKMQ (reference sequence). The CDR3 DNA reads TGTGCCAGCAGCTTTGGTTCAGGGGCCCCTACAGATACGCAGTATTTT. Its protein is CASSFGSGAPTDTQYF.

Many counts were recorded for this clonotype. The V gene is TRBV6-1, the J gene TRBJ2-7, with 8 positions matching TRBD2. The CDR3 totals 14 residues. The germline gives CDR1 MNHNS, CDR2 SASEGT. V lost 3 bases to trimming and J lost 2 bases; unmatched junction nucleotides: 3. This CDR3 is CASSDQAGAYEQYF. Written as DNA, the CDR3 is TGTGCCAGCAGTGATCAAGCGGGAGCCTACGAGCAGTACTTC.

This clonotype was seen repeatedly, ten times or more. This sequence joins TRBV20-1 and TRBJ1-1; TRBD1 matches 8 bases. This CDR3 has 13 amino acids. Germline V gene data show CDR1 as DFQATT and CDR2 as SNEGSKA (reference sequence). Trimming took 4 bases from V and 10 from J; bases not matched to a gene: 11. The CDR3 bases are TGCAGTGCTATCTTAGGAGACAGGGGCTTAGCTTTCTTT. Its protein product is CSAILGDRGLAFF.

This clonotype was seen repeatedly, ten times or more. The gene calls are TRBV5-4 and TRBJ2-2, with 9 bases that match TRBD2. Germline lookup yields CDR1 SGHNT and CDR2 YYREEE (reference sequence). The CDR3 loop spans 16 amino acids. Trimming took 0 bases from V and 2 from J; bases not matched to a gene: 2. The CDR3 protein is CASSLGLADNTGELFF. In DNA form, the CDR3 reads TGTGCCAGCAGCTTGGGACTAGCGGATAACACCGGGGAGCTGTTTTTT.

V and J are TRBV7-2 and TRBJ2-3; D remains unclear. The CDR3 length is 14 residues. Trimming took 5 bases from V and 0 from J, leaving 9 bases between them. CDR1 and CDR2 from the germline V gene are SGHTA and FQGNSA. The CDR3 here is CASSPRPSTDTQYF. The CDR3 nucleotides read TGTGCCAGCAGCCCCCGGCCCAGCACAGATACGCAGTATTTT.

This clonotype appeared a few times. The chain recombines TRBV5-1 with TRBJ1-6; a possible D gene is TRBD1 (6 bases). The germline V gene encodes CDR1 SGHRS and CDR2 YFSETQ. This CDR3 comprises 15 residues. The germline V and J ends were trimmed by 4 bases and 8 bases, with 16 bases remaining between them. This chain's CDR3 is CASSLGTHADSPLHF. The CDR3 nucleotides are TGCGCCAGCAGCCTAGGGACACACGCCGATTCACCCCTCCACTTT.

The CDR3 bases are TGTGCCAGCAGTGACTCTGGCACCGGGGAGCTGTTTTTT. Translation gives CASSDSGTGELFF. The chain employs TRBV6-4 and TRBJ2-2; D not resolved. Per the germline V gene, CDR1 is MRHNA and CDR2 is SNTAGT. Trimming cost V 0 bases and J 4 bases, with 3 bases left between them. This CDR3 contains 13 residues.

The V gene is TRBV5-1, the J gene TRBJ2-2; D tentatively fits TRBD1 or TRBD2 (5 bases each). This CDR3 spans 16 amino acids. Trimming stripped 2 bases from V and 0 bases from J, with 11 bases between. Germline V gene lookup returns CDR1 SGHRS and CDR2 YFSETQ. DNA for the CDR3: TGCGCCAGCAGCTTTCTAGGGACGGCGAACACCGGGGAGCTGTTTTTT. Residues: CASSFLGTANTGELFF.

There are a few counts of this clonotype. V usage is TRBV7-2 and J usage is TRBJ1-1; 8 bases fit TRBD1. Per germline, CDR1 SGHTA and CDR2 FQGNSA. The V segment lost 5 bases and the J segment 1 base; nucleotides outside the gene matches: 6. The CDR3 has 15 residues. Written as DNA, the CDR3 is TGTGCCAGCAGCCTGTGGACAGGGTCGAACACTGAAGCTTTCTTT. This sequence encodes CASSLWTGSNTEAFF.

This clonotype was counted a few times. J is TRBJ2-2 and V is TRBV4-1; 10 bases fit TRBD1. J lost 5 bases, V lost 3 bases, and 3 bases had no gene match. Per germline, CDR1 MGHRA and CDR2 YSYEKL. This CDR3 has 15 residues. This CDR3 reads CASSQPGQGTGELFF. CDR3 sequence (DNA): TGCGCCAGCAGCCAGCCGGGACAGGGGACCGGGGAGCTGTTTTTT.